This paragraph reports one TCR beta chain. This sample was taken from a study of shared clonotypes between healthy human individuals. Study overall: The donor group consisted of a couple of women and a few men, aged 18 to 49.

The split of CD4+ cells yielded CD45RA+ naive and CD45RA-negative memory subsets. Germline loops: CDR1 WSHSY, CDR2 SAAADI. Trimming took 3 bases from V and 6 from J; bases not matched to a gene: 9. The CDR3 is made up of 15 amino acids. Researchers divided each subset's genomic DNA evenly across several immunoSEQ plates. Here immunoSEQ multiplex PCR was the method, and the copy in TCRdb shows in-frame clones only, minus some. The table shows approximately 940,000 clones, with less than 85% occurring only once. The sequence was collected from a man aged 18 to 29 in good health. The chain carries TRBV10-2 and TRBJ2-3, with 7 bases identical to TRBD2. The specimen was memory CD4+ T cells sorted from blood. Specified subset: CD45RA-negative fraction. The CDR3 here is CASSEQVGGWDTQYF. CDR3 bases: TGCGCCAGCAGTGAACAGGTCGGGGGGTGGGATACGCAGTATTTT.